Below are 25 T cell receptor beta chains sequenced from a single sample in a study of T-cell memory formation after mild COVID-19. Each CDR3 protein gets one entry after TCRdb re-called the 5' RACE reads with MiXCR. The sample consists of 150,000 to 200,000 distinct CDR3 sequences, approximately 16% of them appearing once. The material sequenced was PBMCs or a T cell subset sorted from them (not recorded which). The receptors were sampled from an adult woman who had mild COVID-19 (a few samples of this study predate the infection). Cell type and time point are not known.

The chain has TRBV19 and TRBJ2-2; D ambiguous. The germline V gene has CDR1 LNHDA and CDR2 SQIVND (reference sequence). Trimming removed 5 bases from V and 5 bases from J, with 12 bases in between. The CDR3 totals 14 residues. For the CDR3, the DNA is TGTGCCAGTAGTGAGTCCGGCCAAACCGGGGAGCTGTTTTTT. Translated, it gives CASSESGQTGELFF.

This clonotype has only a few counts. This chain uses TRBV5-5 with TRBJ1-2; D gene uncertain. Trimming took off 0 bases at V and 3 bases at J, with 9 bases between the two ends. CDR3 length: 14 residues. Germline CDR1 is SGHKS and CDR2 is YYEKEE (reference sequence). CDR3 protein: CASSLGQFDYGYTF. For the CDR3, the DNA is TGTGCCAGCAGCTTGGGACAATTCGACTATGGCTACACCTTC.

The chain recombines TRBV12-3 or TRBV12-4 with TRBJ1-3; D is unresolved. The CDR3 has 13 amino acids. The V gene lost 7 bases and the J gene lost 0 bases, with 7 bases spanning the gap. CDR3 residues: CASTRSSGNTIYF. CDR3 DNA sequence: TGTGCCAGCACCCGCAGCTCTGGAAACACCATATATTTT.

The table lists this clonotype with a few counts. The chain employs TRBV12-3 or TRBV12-4 and TRBJ1-4; 7 bases map to TRBD1. Trimming removed 5 bases from V and 4 bases from J; junction bases left unmatched: 7. The CDR3 runs to 15 residues. The CDR3 DNA reads as TGTGCCAGCAGTCACAGGACAGGTCTTAATGAAAAACTGTTTTTT. Translation: CASSHRTGLNEKLFF.

The V gene is TRBV5-1, the J gene TRBJ2-5, with 9 nucleotides matching TRBD2. Germline CDR1 and CDR2: SGHRS and YFSETQ. J lost 4 bases, V lost 3 bases, and 7 bases had no gene match. The CDR3 totals 15 residues. The CDR3: CASSSPSGAGETQYF. DNA of the CDR3: TGCGCCAGCAGCTCGCCTAGCGGGGCCGGAGAGACCCAGTACTTC.

This clonotype was seen only a few times. The chain has TRBV3-1 and TRBJ2-1; TRBD1 might be the D (8 bases). The CDR3 is 14 amino acids. Trimming removed 4 bases at V and 9 bases at J, with 16 bases between. CDR1 and CDR2 (germline): LGHDT, YNNKEL (reference sequence). In DNA, the CDR3 is TGTGCCAGCAGCCTTTTGGGGGGGACAGGTGAGCAGTTCTTC. Its translation is CASSLLGGTGEQFF.

There are many counts of this clonotype. CDR3 in amino acids: CSADPTAGYTDTQYF. Here the CDR3 DNA reads TGCAGCGCCGACCCAACGGCAGGCTACACAGATACGCAGTATTTT. V and J are TRBV29-1 and TRBJ2-3, with unresolved D. CDR1 is SQVTM, CDR2 ANQGSEA, per germline. This CDR3 is 15 amino acids long. V shed 7 bases and J shed 2 bases, with 19 bases lying between them.

This clonotype occurred a few times. V and J are TRBV7-2 and TRBJ2-3; D not certain. Trimming removed 0 bases at V and 2 bases at J, with 3 bases between. Germline lookup yields CDR1 SGHTA and CDR2 FQGNSA. The CDR3 contains 13 residues. CDR3 coding DNA: TGTGCCAGCAGCTTAGCAAACACAGATACGCAGTATTTT. Its translation: CASSLANTDTQYF.

This clonotype has just a few counts. V is TRBV7-8 and J is TRBJ1-2; 9 bases line up with TRBD1. This CDR3 region has 17 residues. V gave up 5 bases and J gave up 4 bases; unmatched junction bases: 14. CDR1 and CDR2 (germline): SGHVS, FQNEAQ. The chain's CDR3 is CASSPRRTQGARYGYTF. CDR3 DNA sequence: TGTGCCAGCAGCCCCAGGAGGACACAGGGGGCGCGCTATGGCTACACCTTC.

This chain joins TRBV5-4 and TRBJ2-3; 9 positions agree with TRBD1. After removal of 7 bases from V and 2 bases from J, the junction contained 5 bases not matched to a gene. The length of the CDR3 is 14 residues. In germline, CDR1 is SGHNT, CDR2 YYREEE (reference sequence). CDR3 coding DNA: TGTGCCAGCGCACGGGACAGGGCCACAGATACGCAGTATTTT. Translating gives CASARDRATDTQYF.

This clonotype was detected only a few times. The gene calls are TRBV5-1 and TRBJ1-1; D gene uncertain. Germline V gene lookup returns CDR1 SGHRS and CDR2 YFSETQ. Deletions cut 2 bases from V and 3 bases from J, with 11 bases between. CDR3 length equals 14 residues. CDR3 sequence (DNA): TGCGCCAGCAGCTTAGGAAGGACTGACACTGAAGCTTTCTTT. This translates into CASSLGRTDTEAFF.

The chain combines TRBV12-3 or TRBV12-4 with TRBJ2-3; 9 bases agree with TRBD2. The CDR3 is made up of 18 amino acids. J gave up 2 bases and V 1 base, and 10 bases lay outside the gene matches. The CDR3 sequence is CASSLGMTPSGATDTQYF. The CDR3 DNA sequence: TGTGCCAGCAGTTTAGGAATGACGCCTAGCGGGGCCACAGATACGCAGTATTTT.

This clonotype was counted between two and nine times. The J gene is TRBJ1-2, the V gene TRBV12-3 or TRBV12-4, with 8 bases fitting TRBD1. The CDR3 sequence is 15 residues long. V shed 4 bases and J 4 bases; nucleotides not matched to a gene: 8. The CDR3 DNA reads TGTGCCAGCAGTTCAACAGGGGGATACATCTATGGCTACACCTTC. Amino acid sequence: CASSSTGGYIYGYTF.

The chain combines TRBV6-5 with TRBJ2-1; the match to TRBD1 covers 10 bases. Trimming took 6 bases from V and 1 from J; bases not matched to a gene: 3. The CDR3 runs 15 residues. The germline gives CDR1 MNHEY, CDR2 SVGAGI. The DNA for the CDR3 is TGTGCCAGCAGGGGGGACAGGGGTTCCTACAATGAGCAGTTCTTC. Amino acids: CASRGDRGSYNEQFF.

This clonotype was observed a few times. The V gene is TRBV7-9, the J gene TRBJ2-7, with TRBD1 as a possible D gene (6 bases). Germline values: CDR1 SEHNR, CDR2 FQNEAQ (reference sequence). There are 14 residues in the CDR3. V was clipped by 1 base and J by 3 bases, with 10 bases between them. CDR3 sequence: CASSLDQGIYEQYF. CDR3 bases: TGTGCCAGCAGCTTAGATCAGGGGATCTACGAGCAGTACTTC.

This clonotype was seen more than once but under ten times. V and J are TRBV12-3 or TRBV12-4 and TRBJ1-2; 9 bases match TRBD1. The CDR3 runs to 15 residues. The V gene end was trimmed by 6 bases and the J gene end by 1 base; junction bases not matched to a gene: 6. Here the CDR3 reads CASSLGQGFNYGYTF. CDR3 DNA sequence: TGTGCCAGCAGCCTGGGACAGGGATTTAACTATGGCTACACCTTC.

This clonotype was detected many times. The chain has TRBV5-1 and TRBJ2-1, with D possibly being TRBD2 (6 bases). Germline CDR1 SGHRS, CDR2 YFSETQ. V lost 3 bases and J lost 0, with 10 bases in between. This CDR3 is 15 amino acids long. CDR3 protein: CASSSSSASYNEQFF. CDR3 sequence (DNA): TGCGCCAGCAGCTCGTCTAGCGCCTCCTACAATGAGCAGTTCTTC.

This clonotype has a handful of counts. The chain carries TRBV20-1 and TRBJ2-7, with D unresolved. This CDR3 contains 11 residues. Germline CDR1 is DFQATT and CDR2 is SNEGSKA (reference sequence). Trimming shortened V by 3 bases and J by 5 bases, and 8 bases separated the two germline ends. DNA for the CDR3: TGCAGTGCTAGGCCCGCCAACGAGCAGTACTTC. Amino acids: CSARPANEQYF.

This clonotype was recorded a few times. At one end the junction does not follow the germline gene, possibly because of a read error. The V and J genes are TRBV7-7 and TRBJ2-1, with D possibly being TRBD1 (5 bases). This CDR3 comprises 16 residues. CDR1 and CDR2 (germline): SSHAT, FNYEAQ (reference sequence). The CDR3, as DNA: TGTGCTAGCAGCTTAGTGGGGCCGAGCTCCTACAATGAGCAGTTCTTC. Protein: CASSLVGPSSYNEQFF.

This clonotype has ten or more counts. V gene TRBV4-1 combines with J gene TRBJ2-1; 15 positions agree with TRBD2. CDR1 and CDR2 (germline): MGHRA, YSYEKL. There are 21 residues in the CDR3. V was pared by 1 base and J by 4 bases, with 14 bases of the junction left unmatched. The CDR3 is CASSQARGWTSGRAEYNEQFF. CDR3 DNA sequence: TGCGCCAGCAGCCAAGCTCGGGGGTGGACTAGCGGGAGGGCCGAGTACAATGAGCAGTTCTTC.

The rearrangement joins TRBV7-9 to TRBJ2-5, with D tentatively TRBD2 (6 bases). V was pared by 5 bases and J by 13 bases, with 17 bases between. This CDR3 spans 12 amino acids. Germline loops: CDR1 SEHNR, CDR2 FQNEAQ (reference sequence). Here the CDR3 DNA reads TGTGCCAGCAGCCCCGGAGGGACGCCGGTGTACTTC. Protein sequence: CASSPGGTPVYF.

This chain links TRBV11-1 with TRBJ1-6; D remains unclear. The CDR3 is 13 residues long. Deletions cut 1 base from V and 7 bases from J, with 5 bases between. CDR1 and CDR2 from the germline V gene are SGHAT and FQDESV (reference sequence). CDR3: CASSLEGNSPLHF. The CDR3 nucleotides read TGTGCCAGCAGCTTAGAAGGAAATTCACCCCTCCACTTT.

This clonotype turned up a few times. The chain uses TRBV20-1 and TRBJ2-7, with TRBD1 matching 9 bases. Trimming removed 3 bases from V and 3 bases from J; junction bases left unmatched: 6. Germline lookup yields CDR1 DFQATT and CDR2 SNEGSKA (reference sequence). CDR3 length: 14 residues. The CDR3, as DNA: TGCAGTGCTAGGGACCGGGACAGGGACTACGAGCAGTACTTC. As protein: CSARDRDRDYEQYF.

A few counts support this clonotype. V gene TRBV5-1 combines with J gene TRBJ2-2; 9 positions match TRBD2. This CDR3 has 17 residues. V was clipped by 0 bases and J by 2 bases; unmatched bases: 5. Germline CDR1 SGHRS, CDR2 YFSETQ. The CDR3 reads CASSLGLAGINTGELFF. In nucleotides, the CDR3 is TGCGCCAGCAGCTTGGGGCTAGCGGGGATCAACACCGGGGAGCTGTTTTTT. Combining the CDR3 with reference TRBV5-1 and TRBJ2-2 gives the whole variable domain KAGVTQTPRYLIKTRGQQVTLSCSPISGHRSVSWYQQTPGQGLQFLFEYFSETQRNKGNFPGRFSGRQFSNSRSEMNVSTLELGDSALYLCASSLGLAGINTGELFFGEGSRLTVL.

V gene TRBV7-9 combines with J gene TRBJ2-3, with a possible D match to TRBD2 (7 bases). The V gene lost 2 bases and the J gene lost 0 bases, with 12 bases spanning the gap. This CDR3 is built from 16 residues. Germline assignment: CDR1 SEHNR and CDR2 FQNEAQ (reference sequence). CDR3 DNA sequence: TGTGCCAGCAGCTTATACGGGGGGCGTAGCACAGATACGCAGTATTTT. It encodes CASSLYGGRSTDTQYF.